The next 15 T cell receptor beta chains were all read from a single sample in a study of blood T cell repertoires in COVID-19. Data came from immunoSEQ multiplex PCR; TCRdb stores just in-frame clones and leaves some out. In the table there are about 82,000 clones, just under 80% of which are singletons. What was sequenced was peripheral blood. The source is a man between 60 and 75 years old with COVID-19, enrolled during active disease.

This chain links TRBV13 with TRBJ2-7, with D tentatively TRBD2 (7 bases). CDR1 PRHDT and CDR2 FYEKMQ come from the germline V gene (reference sequence). Trimming removed 3 bases from V and 5 bases from J, with 14 bases in between. The CDR3 loop spans 14 amino acids. CDR3 protein: CASSFLGGPNEQYF. The CDR3 bases are TGTGCCAGCAGCTTCCTCGGGGGGCCTAACGAGCAGTACTTC.

This rearrangement joins TRBV11-2 to TRBJ2-2; D is possibly TRBD2 (5 bases). The CDR3 is 15 residues long. Germline CDR1 is SGHAT and CDR2 is FQNNGV. V shed 2 bases and J shed 7 bases, with 14 bases lying between them. The CDR3 sequence: CASSLNSRTLGELFF. The CDR3 coding sequence is TGTGCCAGCAGCTTAAATTCCAGGACTCTCGGGGAGCTGTTTTTT.

This chain links TRBV5-1 with TRBJ1-4; the match to TRBD1 covers 11 bases. Losses at the gene ends were 4 bases for V and 6 bases for J; bases not matched to a gene: 5. Germline loops: CDR1 SGHRS, CDR2 YFSETQ. The CDR3 runs 15 residues. The CDR3 loop reads CASSPRGQGDEKLFF. The DNA for the CDR3 is TGCGCCAGCAGCCCGAGGGGACAGGGGGATGAAAAACTGTTTTTT.

V and J are TRBV4-3 and TRBJ2-7, with D possibly TRBD2 on 5 matching bases. From germline, CDR1 is LGHNA and CDR2 YSLEER. This CDR3 contains 14 residues. V was pared by 0 bases and J by 6 bases, with 12 bases between. The CDR3 nucleotides read TGCGCCAGCAGCCAAGATCTAGTCCGGGGCGAGCAGTACTTC. Amino acid sequence: CASSQDLVRGEQYF.

The J gene is TRBJ2-1, the V gene TRBV6-2 or TRBV6-3; 8 bases line up with TRBD2. Germline CDR1 reads MNHEY; CDR2 reads SVGEGT. The CDR3 extends over 14 amino acids. The V and J ends lost 5 bases and 8 bases, in that order; junction bases with no gene match: 8. The CDR3 bases are TGTGCCAGCAGTGTTAGCGGGAAATCCGATGAGCAGTTCTTC. Amino acids: CASSVSGKSDEQFF.

The chain joins TRBV30 to TRBJ1-1; D possibly corresponds to TRBD1 (6 bases). V lost 2 bases and J lost 1, with 8 bases in between. This CDR3 region has 13 residues. Germline-derived CDR1 and CDR2 are GTSNPN and SVGIG (reference sequence). Here the CDR3 DNA reads TGTGCCTGGAGTCACAGGGCGAACACTGAAGCTTTCTTT. This codes for CAWSHRANTEAFF.

The chain recombines TRBV7-9 with TRBJ1-5, with 12 bases that match TRBD1. The CDR3 spans 18 residues. In germline, CDR1 is SEHNR, CDR2 FQNEAQ (reference sequence). V trimming: 3 bases; J trimming: 0 bases; junction bases outside the gene matches: 6. The CDR3 sequence is CASSFGTGGLFSNQPQHF. For the CDR3, the DNA is TGTGCCAGCAGCTTCGGGACAGGGGGCCTCTTTAGCAATCAGCCCCAGCATTTT.

The V and J genes are TRBV3-1 (or the pseudogene TRBV3-2) and TRBJ2-1; 15 bases fit TRBD2. This CDR3 comprises 18 residues. V was pared by 0 bases and J by 6 bases, with 6 bases of the junction left unmatched. Germline-derived CDR1 and CDR2 are LGHDT and YNNKEL (reference sequence). This CDR3 reads CASSQEGLAGGPRNEQFF. CDR3 coding DNA: TGTGCCAGCAGCCAAGAAGGACTAGCGGGAGGGCCTCGCAATGAGCAGTTCTTC.

The chain couples TRBV2 to TRBJ2-5, with 7 bases aligning to TRBD2. Per germline, CDR1 SNHLY and CDR2 FYNNEI. The J segment lost 0 bases and the V segment lost 6 bases, leaving 4 bases of the junction unmatched. The CDR3 totals 14 residues. Here the CDR3 reads CASRGGTNQETQYF. The CDR3 DNA reads as TGTGCCAGCAGGGGGGGGACGAACCAAGAGACCCAGTACTTC.

The chain is built from TRBV19 and TRBJ1-5; possible D gene TRBD1, 6 bases. V gave up 5 bases and J gave up 5 bases, with 10 bases separating them. This CDR3 is 13 amino acids long. Germline V lookup: CDR1 LNHDA, CDR2 SQIVND (reference sequence). CDR3 DNA sequence: TGTGCCAGTAGTTCCCAGGGGTATCAGCCCCAGCATTTT. Translated: CASSSQGYQPQHF. Full variable domain (remainder filled in from reference TRBV19 and TRBJ1-5): DGGITQSPKYLFRKEGQNVTLSCEQNLNHDAMYWYRQDPGQGLRLIYYSQIVNDFQKGDIAEGYSVSREKKESFPLTVTSAQKNPTAFYLCASSSQGYQPQHFGDGTRLSIL.

The chain carries TRBV4-1 and TRBJ1-6; D perhaps matches TRBD1 (5 bases). Germline CDR1 reads MGHRA; CDR2 reads YSYEKL. The CDR3 sequence is 15 residues long. The V and J ends lost 2 bases and 6 bases respectively, with 11 bases between them. The CDR3 reads CASSQSGGTNSPLHF. As DNA, the CDR3 is TGCGCCAGCAGCCAATCGGGGGGGACTAATTCACCCCTCCACTTT.

The genes are TRBV27 and TRBJ2-1; a weak D match, TRBD1 (5 bases). V was trimmed by 5 bases and J by 2 bases, leaving 16 bases between them. Germline V lookup: CDR1 MNHEY, CDR2 SMNVEV (reference sequence). The CDR3 covers 16 residues. The CDR3 protein is CASSEGVFDTYNEQFF. Here the CDR3 DNA reads TGTGCCAGCAGTGAAGGGGTATTTGATACCTACAATGAGCAGTTCTTC.

The chain uses TRBV6-5 and TRBJ1-6, with 7 positions matching TRBD1. Germline V gene lookup returns CDR1 MNHEY and CDR2 SVGAGI. V gave up 6 bases and J gave up 8 bases; unmatched junction bases: 7. The CDR3 loop spans 14 amino acids. In DNA form, the CDR3 reads TGTGCCAGCAGGAGACAGGGCTGGGATTCACCCCTCCACTTT. Translated, it gives CASRRQGWDSPLHF.

The chain uses TRBV18 and TRBJ2-1; D perhaps matches TRBD2 (6 bases). Trimming cost V 3 bases and J 1 base, with 10 bases left between them. The CDR3 is 15 residues long. The germline V gene encodes CDR1 KGHSH and CDR2 LQKENI. CDR3 protein: CASSPSRESYNEQFF. The CDR3 nucleotides read TGTGCCAGCTCACCGTCGCGGGAATCCTACAATGAGCAGTTCTTC.

The V call is TRBV18, the J call TRBJ2-7; 8 bases agree with TRBD1. The germline gives CDR1 KGHSH, CDR2 LQKENI. V shed 0 bases and J 5 bases; nucleotides not matched to a gene: 3. CDR3 size: 14 residues. The DNA for the CDR3 is TGTGCCAGCTCACCACCGACAGGGGTCAACGAGCAGTACTTC. Encoded protein: CASSPPTGVNEQYF.